The rows below give T cell receptor beta chains drawn from one sample of a study of blood T cells in healthy people across ages. Via MiXCR, TCRdb re-called the 5' RACE reads, giving one row per CDR3 protein. The sample lists hundreds of thousands of distinct CDR3 sequences; roughly 60% were seen once. Sequencing was performed on blood. The receptors derive from a man aged 25-45 years in good health. Each CDR3 is given with its conserved first and last residue. A D gene is named only where the DNA matches it firmly. Size values are once, few and many counts, or a class for expanded clones, and some rows have none.

J gene: TRBJ2-3
D gene: TRBD2
clone size: many
V gene: TRBV7-2
CDR3 DNA: TGTGCCAGCAGCCAGGGACTAGTGATGGTGGATACGCAGTATTTT
CDR3 protein: CASSQGLVMVDTQYF

J gene: TRBJ2-1
D gene: TRBD2
clone size: few
V gene: TRBV4-3
CDR3 DNA: TGCGCCAGCAGCCAGGTGGGGACTAGCGAAAGCTCCTACAATGAGCAGTTCTTC
CDR3 protein: CASSQVGTSESSYNEQFF

J gene: TRBJ2-3
D gene: TRBD2
clone size: NA
V gene: TRBV5-1
CDR3 DNA: TGCGCCAGCAGCTTTGCACTAGCGGGGGACACAGATACGCAGTATTTT
CDR3 protein: CASSFALAGDTDTQYF

J gene: TRBJ2-7
D gene: NA
clone size: NA
V gene: TRBV5-6
CDR3 DNA: TGTGCCAGCAGCTTGCCAGGGGCAGGCACCTACGAGCAGTACTTC
CDR3 protein: CASSLPGAGTYEQYF

J gene: TRBJ1-2
D gene: NA
clone size: few
V gene: TRBV9
CDR3 DNA: TGTGCCAGCAGCCCTATTAGATTGAATGGCTACACCTTC
CDR3 protein: CASSPIRLNGYTF

J gene: TRBJ1-4
D gene: TRBD1
clone size: NA
V gene: TRBV28
CDR3 DNA: TGTGCCAGCAGTCCAGGAGGGGGCTGGGGTGAAAAACTGTTTTTT
CDR3 protein: CASSPGGGWGEKLFF

J gene: TRBJ1-5
D gene: NA
clone size: few
V gene: TRBV29-1
CDR3 DNA: TGCAGCGTTGGAGGGCAGGGCAGGGAGCCCCAGCATTTT
CDR3 protein: CSVGGQGREPQHF

J gene: TRBJ1-6
D gene: NA
clone size: NA
V gene: TRBV6-6
CDR3 DNA: TGTGCCAGCAGCCCCGCCGCAGACCGATACACACCCCTCCACTTT
CDR3 protein: CASSPAADRYTPLHF

J gene: TRBJ1-2
D gene: NA
clone size: NA
V gene: TRBV2
CDR3 DNA: TGTGCCAGCATTCCGGGAGGCGAGAATGGCTACACCTTC
CDR3 protein: CASIPGGENGYTF

J gene: TRBJ2-5
D gene: TRBD2
clone size: many
V gene: TRBV6-1
CDR3 DNA: TGTGCCAGCAGTGAGGCTAGCGGGGGTCAAGAGACCCAGTACTTC
CDR3 protein: CASSEASGGQETQYF

J gene: TRBJ2-7
D gene: NA
clone size: NA
V gene: TRBV20-1
CDR3 DNA: TGCAGTGCGCATCCGGACGGAACCTCCTACGAGCAGTACTTC
CDR3 protein: CSAHPDGTSYEQYF

J gene: TRBJ2-6
D gene: NA
clone size: few
V gene: TRBV29-1
CDR3 DNA: TGCAGCGTTGTGGCAGATTCCTCTGGGGCCAACGTCCTGACTTTC
CDR3 protein: CSVVADSSGANVLTF

J gene: TRBJ2-7
D gene: NA
clone size: NA
V gene: TRBV20-1
CDR3 DNA: TGCAGTGCCTGGAGGGACAGCCTCTACGAGCAGTACTTC
CDR3 protein: CSAWRDSLYEQYF

J gene: TRBJ2-3
D gene: TRBD2
clone size: NA
V gene: TRBV29-1
CDR3 DNA: TGCAGCGTACCCGGGAGGGCGGGAGGAACAGATACGCAGTATTTT
CDR3 protein: CSVPGRAGGTDTQYF

J gene: TRBJ2-1
D gene: NA
clone size: NA
V gene: TRBV9
CDR3 DNA: TGTGCCAGCAGCTACAACGATGGGCAGTTCTTC
CDR3 protein: CASSYNDGQFF

J gene: TRBJ2-1
D gene: NA
clone size: few
V gene: TRBV28
CDR3 DNA: TGTGCCAGCAGTCCCAGGGGGGCTTACAATGAGCAGTTCTTC
CDR3 protein: CASSPRGAYNEQFF

J gene: TRBJ2-5
D gene: NA
clone size: NA
V gene: TRBV7-3
CDR3 DNA: TGTGCCAGCAGCTTACAGCCCGAAGTATCCCATGAGCAGTACTTC
CDR3 protein: CASSLQPEVSHEQYF

J gene: TRBJ2-7
D gene: TRBD2
clone size: few
V gene: TRBV6-1
CDR3 DNA: TGTGCCAGTAGTCACCGGGAGGGTGGCCGCGAGCAGTACTTC
CDR3 protein: CASSHREGGREQYF

J gene: TRBJ2-7
D gene: NA
clone size: once
V gene: TRBV20-1
CDR3 DNA: TGCAGTGCTGAGGGCTTAGCGGCCTTCTCCTACGAGCAGTACTTC
CDR3 protein: CSAEGLAAFSYEQYF

J gene: TRBJ2-7
D gene: NA
clone size: NA
V gene: TRBV15
CDR3 DNA: TGTGCCACCAGCAGAGATCCCCCCGAGCAGTACTTC
CDR3 protein: CATSRDPPEQYF

J gene: TRBJ2-7
D gene: NA
clone size: NA
V gene: TRBV20-1
CDR3 DNA: TGCAGTGCTGGGGACCGGGGAGGCTACGAGCAGTACTTC
CDR3 protein: CSAGDRGGYEQYF

J gene: TRBJ2-1
D gene: NA
clone size: NA
V gene: TRBV5-6
CDR3 DNA: TGTGCCAGCAGCTCCCCTGGGTCTCCCACGACCGTCCTTAATGAGCAGTTCTTC
CDR3 protein: CASSSPGSPTTVLNEQFF

J gene: TRBJ2-5
D gene: TRBD2
clone size: few
V gene: TRBV10-2
CDR3 DNA: TGCGCCAGCGCGGGAGTGGGGGAACAGACCCAGTACTTC
CDR3 protein: CASAGVGEQTQYF

J gene: TRBJ2-1
D gene: NA
clone size: NA
V gene: TRBV20-1
CDR3 DNA: TGCAGTGCTAGCAAAAGAAGATTCCACAATGAGCAGTTCTTC
CDR3 protein: CSASKRRFHNEQFF

J gene: TRBJ2-5
D gene: NA
clone size: NA
V gene: TRBV27
CDR3 DNA: TGTGCCAGCAGAGGAACTAATCAAGAGACCCAGTACTTC
CDR3 protein: CASRGTNQETQYF

J gene: TRBJ1-2
D gene: NA
clone size: NA
V gene: TRBV7-2
CDR3 DNA: TGTGCCAGCAGCTTAGTACCAGACACTTATGGCTACACCTTC
CDR3 protein: CASSLVPDTYGYTF

J gene: TRBJ2-5
D gene: NA
clone size: NA
V gene: TRBV29-1
CDR3 DNA: TGCAGCGTTGAAGGCTGGGGATACACCCAGTACTTC
CDR3 protein: CSVEGWGYTQYF

J gene: TRBJ2-1
D gene: NA
clone size: NA
V gene: TRBV7-9
CDR3 DNA: TGTGCCAGCAGCTTAAAATTGGTGGGGGACAATGAGCAGTTCTTC
CDR3 protein: CASSLKLVGDNEQFF

J gene: TRBJ2-3
D gene: TRBD2
clone size: NA
V gene: TRBV15
CDR3 DNA: TGTGCCACCAGCACCCGATTTGGCGGGAGATCGTCTGAGGATACGCAGTATTTT
CDR3 protein: CATSTRFGGRSSEDTQYF

J gene: TRBJ2-7
D gene: NA
clone size: many
V gene: TRBV7-2
CDR3 DNA: TGTGCCAGCAGCTTCCAGGGAGCCTACGAGCAGTACTTC
CDR3 protein: CASSFQGAYEQYF

J gene: TRBJ2-1
D gene: TRBD2
clone size: NA
V gene: TRBV20-1
CDR3 DNA: TGCAGTGCACCAGGTACTGGCGGGAGTGATGAGCAGTTCTTC
CDR3 protein: CSAPGTGGSDEQFF

J gene: TRBJ2-4
D gene: TRBD2
clone size: NA
V gene: TRBV10-3
CDR3 DNA: TGTGCCATCAGTGAGTCTTTGGCGGGGGAAAACATTCAGTACTTC
CDR3 protein: CAISESLAGENIQYF

J gene: TRBJ2-7
D gene: NA
clone size: few
V gene: TRBV5-1
CDR3 DNA: TGCGCCAGCAGCTTGGCCGATGATTACGAGCAGTACTTC
CDR3 protein: CASSLADDYEQYF

J gene: TRBJ2-5
D gene: NA
clone size: NA
V gene: TRBV18
CDR3 DNA: TGTGCCAGCTCACCTCCCAGTAGAGAGACCCAGTACTTC
CDR3 protein: CASSPPSRETQYF

J gene: TRBJ2-5
D gene: NA
clone size: NA
V gene: TRBV20-1
CDR3 DNA: TGCAGTGAACATGGGGTTGGGGAGACCCAGTACTTC
CDR3 protein: CSEHGVGETQYF

J gene: TRBJ2-5
D gene: NA
clone size: few
V gene: TRBV7-2
CDR3 DNA: TGTGCCAGCAGCTTAAACGTGGGCCACCGGGGACAAGAGACCCAGTACTTC
CDR3 protein: CASSLNVGHRGQETQYF

J gene: TRBJ2-2
D gene: TRBD1
clone size: once
V gene: TRBV7-6
CDR3 DNA: TGTGCCAGCAGCTTTATACCCATTCTGGGGACAGAGGCCGGGGAGCTGTTTTTT
CDR3 protein: CASSFIPILGTEAGELFF

J gene: TRBJ2-7
D gene: NA
clone size: few
V gene: TRBV11-2
CDR3 DNA: TGTGCCAGCAGTTACATCTCTAGCTACGAGCAGTACTTC
CDR3 protein: CASSYISSYEQYF

J gene: TRBJ2-3
D gene: NA
clone size: NA
V gene: TRBV28
CDR3 DNA: TGTGCCAGCAGTGAGACAGTCAATACGCAGTATTTT
CDR3 protein: CASSETVNTQYF

J gene: TRBJ2-7
D gene: NA
clone size: NA
V gene: TRBV28
CDR3 DNA: TGTGCCAGCAGGAGCGGGTGGGCAACCTACGAGCAGTACTTC
CDR3 protein: CASRSGWATYEQYF

J gene: TRBJ1-1
D gene: NA
clone size: NA
V gene: TRBV5-1
CDR3 DNA: TGCGCCAGCAGCGCCTCCGTTTTGAACACTGAAGCTTTCTTT
CDR3 protein: CASSASVLNTEAFF

J gene: TRBJ2-3
D gene: NA
clone size: NA
V gene: TRBV4-1
CDR3 DNA: TGCGCCAGCAGCCAAGTTTGGCCACGGCCAGATACGCAGTATTTT
CDR3 protein: CASSQVWPRPDTQYF

J gene: TRBJ2-5
D gene: NA
clone size: NA
V gene: TRBV6-2/TRBV6-3
CDR3 DNA: TGTGCCAGCAGTGGGGATTTCCAAGAGACCCAGTACTTC
CDR3 protein: CASSGDFQETQYF

J gene: TRBJ2-7
D gene: NA
clone size: NA
V gene: TRBV12-3/TRBV12-4
CDR3 DNA: TGTGCCGGCAGTTTGGAACTAGTGGGAACCTACGAGCAGTACTTC
CDR3 protein: CAGSLELVGTYEQYF

J gene: TRBJ2-7
D gene: NA
clone size: NA
V gene: TRBV24-1
CDR3 DNA: TGTGCCACCCGGACAAAGGCCTACGAGCAGTACTTC
CDR3 protein: CATRTKAYEQYF

J gene: TRBJ1-5
D gene: TRBD1
clone size: NA
V gene: TRBV6-6
CDR3 DNA: TGTGCCAGCAGTTCAGGACAGGCGAACGGCCCCCAGCATTTT
CDR3 protein: CASSSGQANGPQHF

J gene: TRBJ2-7
D gene: NA
clone size: NA
V gene: TRBV6-5
CDR3 DNA: TGTGCCAGCAGGAACGGGCAGTCCTACGAGCAGTACTTC
CDR3 protein: CASRNGQSYEQYF

J gene: TRBJ2-7
D gene: NA
clone size: NA
V gene: TRBV7-9
CDR3 DNA: TGTGCCAGCAGCAGGGATGACGAGCAGTACTTC
CDR3 protein: CASSRDDEQYF

J gene: TRBJ1-4
D gene: NA
clone size: once
V gene: TRBV18
CDR3 DNA: TGTGCCAGCTCACCCGGGACCCGGAAGGAAAAACTGTTTTTT
CDR3 protein: CASSPGTRKEKLFF

J gene: TRBJ2-5
D gene: TRBD1
clone size: NA
V gene: TRBV6-5
CDR3 DNA: TGTGCCAGCAGCCCCGGGACAGGGATGGGGGAGACCCAGTACTTC
CDR3 protein: CASSPGTGMGETQYF

J gene: TRBJ2-1
D gene: NA
clone size: NA
V gene: TRBV9
CDR3 DNA: TGTGCCAGCAGCCTCCGGACAGAGTACAATGAGCAGTTCTTC
CDR3 protein: CASSLRTEYNEQFF

J gene: TRBJ2-1
D gene: TRBD2
clone size: NA
V gene: TRBV20-1
CDR3 DNA: TGCAGTGCTAGAGATCAGGGCGGGAGGAGCTCCTACAATGAGCAGTTCTTC
CDR3 protein: CSARDQGGRSSYNEQFF

J gene: TRBJ2-7
D gene: TRBD2
clone size: NA
V gene: TRBV3-1
CDR3 DNA: TGTGCCAGCAGCCACACCGGGACTAGCGGGAGGTCCTACGAGCAGTACTTC
CDR3 protein: CASSHTGTSGRSYEQYF

J gene: TRBJ2-7
D gene: TRBD1
clone size: NA
V gene: TRBV20-1
CDR3 DNA: TGCAGTGCTAGGGCCGGGACAGGGGACCGCTACGAGCAGTACTTC
CDR3 protein: CSARAGTGDRYEQYF

J gene: TRBJ2-5
D gene: NA
clone size: NA
V gene: TRBV10-2
CDR3 DNA: TGCGCCAGCAGTGCTTCGTCGGTGCAAGAGACCCAGTACTTC
CDR3 protein: CASSASSVQETQYF

J gene: TRBJ2-5
D gene: TRBD2
clone size: few
V gene: TRBV10-3
CDR3 DNA: TGTGCCATCAGTCCTTTTGCGGGGGGGAGCCAAGAGACCCAGTACTTC
CDR3 protein: CAISPFAGGSQETQYF

J gene: TRBJ2-2
D gene: NA
clone size: NA
V gene: TRBV7-2
CDR3 DNA: TGTGCCACCGGGCGTCTGGAGTCCACCGGGGAGCTGTTTTTT
CDR3 protein: CATGRLESTGELFF